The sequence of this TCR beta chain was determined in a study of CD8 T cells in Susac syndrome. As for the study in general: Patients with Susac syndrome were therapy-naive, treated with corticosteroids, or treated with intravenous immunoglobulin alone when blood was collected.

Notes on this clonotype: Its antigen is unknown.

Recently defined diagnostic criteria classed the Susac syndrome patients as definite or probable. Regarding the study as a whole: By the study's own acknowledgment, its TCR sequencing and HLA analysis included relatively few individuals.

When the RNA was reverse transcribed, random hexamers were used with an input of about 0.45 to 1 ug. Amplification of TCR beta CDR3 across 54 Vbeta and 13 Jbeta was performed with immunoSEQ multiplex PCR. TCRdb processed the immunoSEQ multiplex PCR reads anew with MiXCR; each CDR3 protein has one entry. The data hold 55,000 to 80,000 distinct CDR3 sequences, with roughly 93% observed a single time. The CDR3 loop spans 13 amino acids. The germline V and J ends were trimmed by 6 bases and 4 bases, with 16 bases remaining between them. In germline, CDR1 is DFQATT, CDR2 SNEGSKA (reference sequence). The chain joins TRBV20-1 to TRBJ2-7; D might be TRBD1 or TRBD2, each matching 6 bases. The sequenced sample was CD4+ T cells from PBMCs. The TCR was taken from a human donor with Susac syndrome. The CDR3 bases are TGCAGTGCACCCCGAGGGGGGACGTACGAGCAGTACTTC. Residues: CSAPRGGTYEQYF.